Presented here are 6 T cell receptor beta chains from one specimen sequenced in a study of T cell clonality in common variable immunodeficiency. Overall study findings and caveats: Reportedly, TCR beta sequences from common variable immunodeficiency showed fewer deletions and N-nucleotide insertions.

Which antigens these TCRs recognize remains unknown. Sequencing was performed with immunoSEQ multiplex PCR; in TCRdb, only in-frame clones are kept and a portion is missing. Singletons are absent from the sample, which has about 28,000 clones. What was sequenced was peripheral blood mononuclear cells. The receptors were sampled from a human donor with common variable immunodeficiency.

This clone was detected a few times. The CDR3 extends 3 residues past the end of the read, so its final part is completed from the germline J gene. V is TRBV30 and J is TRBJ2-1; 7 bases align to TRBD2. The CDR3 runs to 16 residues. With 0 bases clipped from V and 2 bases from J, the junction kept 7 bases outside the gene matches. The germline CDR1 and CDR2 sequences are GTSNPN and SVGIG (reference sequence). Here the CDR3 reads CAWSVSPSGAYNEQFF. The part of the CDR3 DNA that was read is TGTGCCTGGAGTGTATCGCCTAGCGGTGCCTACAATGAG.

This clone was detected many times. The read terminates 3 residues ahead of where the CDR3 ends, so the germline J gene completes it. The gene calls are TRBV19 and TRBJ1-2; possible D gene TRBD1, 6 bases. V lost 6 bases, J lost 4 bases, and 12 bases lay in between. The CDR3 is 13 residues long. CDR1 LNHDA and CDR2 SQIVND come from the germline V gene (reference sequence). The CDR3 spells CASSLRQVYGYTF. The sequenced part of the CDR3 DNA is TGTGCCAGTAGCCTCAGACAGGTCTATGGC.

This clone was seen many times. Coverage ceases 3 residues before the CDR3 finishes, and the germline J gene fills in the end. This chain connects TRBV19 to TRBJ2-1, with 9 bases matching TRBD2. The CDR3 has 19 residues. V dropped 0 bases and J dropped 4; count of bases not matched to a gene: 13. CDR1 is LNHDA and CDR2 is SQIVND in the germline V gene (reference sequence). CDR3 in amino acids: CASSIDLFWREGLYNEQFF. Partial CDR3 DNA: TGTGCCAGTAGTATAGATCTATTTTGGCGGGAGGGCCTTTACAATGAG.

Concerning this clone: The DNA ends 3 residues before the CDR3 does, and the rest of the CDR3 is filled in from the germline J gene. The rearrangement links TRBV7-2 to TRBJ1-2; the match to TRBD1 covers 7 bases. The CDR3 is 17 amino acids. The germline CDR1 and CDR2 sequences are SGHTA and FQGNSA. V lost 0 bases, J lost 1 base, and 8 bases stayed unmatched. The CDR3 sequence: CASSLAQGGLINYGYTF. Partial CDR3 DNA: TGTGCCAGCAGCTTAGCCCAGGGGGGCCTGATTAACTATGGC.

Note on this clone: The sequence runs out 3 residues before the end of the CDR3; the remainder is reconstructed from the germline J gene. The V call is TRBV20-1, the J call TRBJ1-5; 7 positions match TRBD1. Trimming removed 3 bases from V and 1 base from J; junction bases left unmatched: 0. This CDR3 has 13 residues. Germline V gene lookup returns CDR1 DFQATT and CDR2 SNEGSKA (reference sequence). Partial CDR3 DNA: TGCAGTGCTAGGACAGGGAGCAATCAGCCC. This encodes CSARTGSNQP. The CDR3 in its entirety is CSARTGSNQPQHF.

This clone was picked up a small number of times. The read gets to within 3 residues of the CDR3 end, and the germline J gene fills in the rest. V usage is TRBV7-3 and J usage is TRBJ2-1; 7 bases agree with TRBD2. Germline assignment: CDR1 SGHTA and CDR2 FQGTGA. V lost 2 bases, J lost 1 base, and 2 bases stayed unmatched. The CDR3 sequence is 15 residues long. The DNA read from the CDR3 is TGTGCCAGCAGCTTAGGGGGGGGGTCCTACAATGAG. Translation: CASSLGGGSYNE. The whole CDR3 reads CASSLGGGSYNEQFF.